This is a list of T cell receptor beta chains from one sample in a study of blood T cell repertoires in COVID-19. Repertoires were generated with immunoSEQ multiplex PCR, while TCRdb's copy carries only in-frame clones and drops some. The table lists about 34,000 clones, less than 90% of them singletons. The specimen was peripheral blood. These receptor sequences come from a man aged 70-80 years with active COVID-19. CDR3s include the opening cysteine and the closing phenylalanine or tryptophan. D genes are given only for firm matches. Some rows mark clone size as missing; the rest say once, few, many or name a class of expanded clone.

D gene: TRBD2
clone size: .
V gene: TRBV6-5
J gene: TRBJ2-7
CDR3 protein: CASSSTIGGTYEQYF
CDR3 DNA: TGTGCCAGCAGTTCCACTATCGGGGGGACCTACGAGCAGTACTTC

D gene: TRBD1
clone size: once
V gene: TRBV19
J gene: TRBJ1-2
CDR3 protein: CASSMGQGRGYTF
CDR3 DNA: TGTGCCAGTAGTATGGGACAGGGCAGGGGCTACACCTTC

D gene: TRBD2
clone size: .
V gene: TRBV5-1
J gene: TRBJ2-5
CDR3 protein: CASSRSGRQETQYF
CDR3 DNA: TGCGCCAGCAGCCGGAGCGGGAGACAAGAGACCCAGTACTTC

D gene: TRBD2
clone size: .
V gene: TRBV5-1
J gene: TRBJ2-1
CDR3 protein: CASSFKRGSLYEQFF
CDR3 DNA: TGCGCCAGCAGCTTTAAGCGGGGGTCCCTCTATGAGCAGTTCTTC

D gene: TRBD2
clone size: .
V gene: TRBV13
J gene: TRBJ2-2
CDR3 protein: CASTPWTRPGELFF
CDR3 DNA: TGTGCCAGCACCCCGTGGACTAGACCCGGGGAGCTGTTTTTT

D gene: TRBD2
clone size: .
V gene: TRBV27
J gene: TRBJ2-6
CDR3 protein: CASKPGGAPGANVLTF
CDR3 DNA: TGTGCCAGCAAACCGGGAGGGGCCCCTGGGGCCAACGTCCTGACTTTC

D gene: .
clone size: .
V gene: TRBV7-8
J gene: TRBJ1-2
CDR3 protein: CASSLGIANYGYTF
CDR3 DNA: TGTGCCAGCAGCCTAGGGATAGCGAACTATGGCTACACCTTC

D gene: .
clone size: .
V gene: TRBV5-1
J gene: TRBJ1-6
CDR3 protein: CARLTGRSSPLHF
CDR3 DNA: TGCGCCAGACTCACAGGGCGGTCATCACCCCTCCACTTT

D gene: TRBD2
clone size: .
V gene: TRBV19
J gene: TRBJ2-7
CDR3 protein: CASSKSGGSSYEQYF
CDR3 DNA: TGTGCCAGTAGTAAAAGCGGGGGGAGCTCCTACGAGCAGTACTTC

D gene: TRBD1
clone size: .
V gene: TRBV7-9
J gene: TRBJ1-1
CDR3 protein: CASSPPGGNTEAFF
CDR3 DNA: TGTGCCAGCAGCCCCCCAGGGGGTAACACTGAAGCTTTCTTT

D gene: TRBD2
clone size: .
V gene: TRBV19
J gene: TRBJ2-3
CDR3 protein: CASSMRESRTDTQYF
CDR3 DNA: TGTGCCAGTAGTATGCGGGAGAGTCGAACAGATACGCAGTATTTT

D gene: .
clone size: .
V gene: TRBV7-9
J gene: TRBJ2-5
CDR3 protein: CASSLVLGGQETQYF
CDR3 DNA: TGTGCCAGCAGCTTAGTATTGGGGGGCCAAGAGACCCAGTACTTC

D gene: .
clone size: .
V gene: TRBV14
J gene: TRBJ1-1
CDR3 protein: CASSQPGTEAFF
CDR3 DNA: TGTGCCAGCAGCCAACCCGGCACTGAAGCTTTCTTT

D gene: .
clone size: .
V gene: TRBV6-2/TRBV6-3
J gene: TRBJ2-7
CDR3 protein: CASTPNYHPYEQYF
CDR3 DNA: TGTGCCAGCACCCCGAACTACCATCCCTACGAGCAGTACTTC

D gene: .
clone size: once
V gene: TRBV29-1
J gene: TRBJ2-1
CDR3 protein: CSVEERYNEQFF
CDR3 DNA: TGCAGCGTTGAAGAGCGGTACAATGAGCAGTTCTTC

D gene: TRBD1
clone size: .
V gene: TRBV7-2
J gene: TRBJ1-2
CDR3 protein: CASSLSGTAIGYGYTF
CDR3 DNA: TGTGCCAGCAGCTTAAGTGGGACAGCCATCGGCTATGGCTACACCTTC

D gene: .
clone size: .
V gene: TRBV2
J gene: TRBJ2-5
CDR3 protein: CASRGDRLRETQYF
CDR3 DNA: TGTGCCAGCAGGGGAGACAGGTTACGAGAGACCCAGTACTTC

D gene: .
clone size: few
V gene: TRBV11-2
J gene: TRBJ2-3
CDR3 protein: CASSLYKDWIRSTDTQYF
CDR3 DNA: TGTGCCAGCAGCTTATATAAGGACTGGATTCGAAGCACAGATACGCAGTATTTT

D gene: .
clone size: .
V gene: TRBV4-1
J gene: TRBJ1-1
CDR3 protein: CASSPDKFDKLNTEAFF
CDR3 DNA: TGCGCCAGCAGCCCTGACAAGTTTGACAAATTGAACACTGAAGCTTTCTTT

D gene: TRBD1
clone size: .
V gene: TRBV30
J gene: TRBJ1-1
CDR3 protein: CARQGVGPEAFF
CDR3 DNA: TGTGCCCGACAGGGGGTAGGACCTGAAGCTTTCTTT

D gene: TRBD1
clone size: .
V gene: TRBV28
J gene: TRBJ1-1
CDR3 protein: CASSSLGTVKLAFF
CDR3 DNA: TGTGCCAGCAGTTCCCTCGGGACAGTCAAGTTAGCTTTCTTT

D gene: .
clone size: .
V gene: TRBV29-1
J gene: TRBJ2-5
CDR3 protein: CSVEVANQETQYF
CDR3 DNA: TGCAGCGTTGAAGTGGCCAACCAAGAGACCCAGTACTTC

D gene: .
clone size: .
V gene: TRBV6-5
J gene: TRBJ2-6
CDR3 protein: CASLEPGANVLTF
CDR3 DNA: TGTGCCAGCCTAGAGCCTGGGGCCAACGTCCTGACTTTC

D gene: .
clone size: once
V gene: TRBV6-2/TRBV6-3
J gene: TRBJ1-3
CDR3 protein: CASSSPGQSSGNTIYF
CDR3 DNA: TGTGCCAGCAGTTCGCCCGGACAGTCCTCTGGAAACACCATATATTTT

D gene: TRBD1
clone size: .
V gene: TRBV6-6
J gene: TRBJ2-7
CDR3 protein: CASSQAGGYEQYF
CDR3 DNA: TGTGCCAGCAGCCAAGCAGGGGGCTACGAGCAGTACTTC

D gene: TRBD1
clone size: .
V gene: TRBV4-1
J gene: TRBJ1-1
CDR3 protein: CASVKQGALITEAFF
CDR3 DNA: TGCGCCAGCGTGAAACAGGGGGCGTTAATTACTGAAGCTTTCTTT

D gene: .
clone size: few
V gene: TRBV6-2/TRBV6-3
J gene: TRBJ1-5
CDR3 protein: CASSYSRLRGRGKPQHF
CDR3 DNA: TGTGCCAGCAGTTACTCGAGACTCAGGGGCCGGGGAAAGCCCCAGCATTTT

D gene: .
clone size: .
V gene: TRBV9
J gene: TRBJ2-1
CDR3 protein: CASSVRNEQFF
CDR3 DNA: TGTGCCAGCAGCGTGAGGAATGAGCAGTTCTTC

D gene: .
clone size: .
V gene: TRBV2
J gene: TRBJ1-1
CDR3 protein: CASTISRVAFF
CDR3 DNA: TGTGCCAGCACCATATCTCGGGTTGCTTTCTTT

D gene: .
clone size: .
V gene: TRBV11-2
J gene: TRBJ2-7
CDR3 protein: CASSLVGGYEQYF
CDR3 DNA: TGTGCCAGCAGCTTAGTCGGCGGCTACGAGCAGTACTTC

D gene: TRBD2
clone size: once
V gene: TRBV7-2
J gene: TRBJ2-3
CDR3 protein: CASSIRGGTSGTDTQYF
CDR3 DNA: TGTGCCAGCAGTATCCGGGGGGGGACTAGCGGCACAGATACGCAGTATTTT

D gene: TRBD2
clone size: .
V gene: TRBV4-3
J gene: TRBJ2-1
CDR3 protein: CASSQDWTSGSGHEQFF
CDR3 DNA: TGCGCCAGCAGCCAAGACTGGACTAGCGGGAGTGGTCATGAGCAGTTCTTC

D gene: .
clone size: .
V gene: TRBV7-3
J gene: TRBJ2-1
CDR3 protein: CASSLSQRTLYNEQFF
CDR3 DNA: TGTGCCAGCAGCCTCTCTCAACGGACACTATACAATGAGCAGTTCTTC

D gene: .
clone size: .
V gene: TRBV5-4
J gene: TRBJ2-1
CDR3 protein: CASSLAAGGPTLEQFF
CDR3 DNA: TGTGCCAGCAGCTTGGCTGCCGGGGGGCCGACTCTAGAGCAGTTCTTC

D gene: .
clone size: once
V gene: TRBV6-5
J gene: TRBJ2-4
CDR3 protein: CASSYSSNRAKNIQYF
CDR3 DNA: TGTGCCAGCAGTTACTCGTCGAACAGAGCCAAAAACATTCAGTACTTC

D gene: .
clone size: .
V gene: TRBV2
J gene: TRBJ1-6
CDR3 protein: CASVIDRVYNSPLHF
CDR3 DNA: TGTGCCAGCGTAATCGACAGAGTATATAATTCACCCCTCCACTTT

D gene: .
clone size: .
V gene: TRBV5-6
J gene: TRBJ2-3
CDR3 protein: CASSLLGLGHTDTQYF
CDR3 DNA: TGTGCCAGCAGCTTGTTAGGTCTTGGACACACAGATACGCAGTATTTT

D gene: .
clone size: .
V gene: TRBV21-1
J gene: TRBJ2-7
CDR3 protein: CASSTSGSGQYF
CDR3 DNA: TGTGCCAGCAGCACTAGCGGGAGTGGGCAGTACTTC

D gene: TRBD1
clone size: .
V gene: TRBV19
J gene: TRBJ1-1
CDR3 protein: CASSIVGQGVTEAFF
CDR3 DNA: TGTGCCAGTAGTATAGTGGGACAGGGTGTCACTGAAGCTTTCTTT

D gene: .
clone size: .
V gene: TRBV28
J gene: TRBJ1-2
CDR3 protein: CASSTPGGYSNYGYTF
CDR3 DNA: TGTGCCAGCAGTACCCCCGGGGGATACTCTAACTATGGCTACACCTTC